Listed below are T cell receptor beta chains from one sample, sequenced in a study of Ad26.COV2.S vaccination and SARS-CoV-2 variants. Clones were sequenced by immunoSEQ multiplex PCR, and TCRdb holds only the in-frame ones, with some missing. The repertoire consists of under 500,000 clones, with about 92% occurring once and the leading ten covering over 1.5%. The material was peripheral blood, obtained in a trial of Ad26.COV2.S vaccine versus placebo. The receptors originated from a person aged 18-60 years who received the Ad26.COV2.S COVID-19 vaccine or a placebo. Each CDR3 is given with its conserved first and last residue. Fields, in order: J gene, V gene, clone size, D gene, CDR3 DNA, CDR3 protein. D genes are given only for firm matches. Size tells how often a clone was seen (once, few, many) or the class of an expanded clone, and some rows leave it out.

j_gene: TRBJ2-7; v_gene: TRBV19; abundance: .; d_gene: TRBD1; CDR3nt: TGTGCCAGCACCACAGGGGGTCCCTCCTACGAGCAGTACTTC; CDR3aa: CASTTGGPSYEQYF
j_gene: TRBJ2-7; v_gene: TRBV14; abundance: .; d_gene: TRBD2; CDR3nt: TGTGCCAGCAGCCCATTCGGGACTAGTGGGTCCTACGAGCAGTACTTC; CDR3aa: CASSPFGTSGSYEQYF
j_gene: TRBJ1-6; v_gene: TRBV4-3; abundance: .; d_gene: .; CDR3nt: TGCGCCAGCAGCCAAGTTAGTCCAGGGACCTCCTATAATTCACCCCTCCACTTT; CDR3aa: CASSQVSPGTSYNSPLHF
j_gene: TRBJ1-6; v_gene: TRBV9; abundance: once; d_gene: .; CDR3nt: TGTGCCAGCAGCGTTTTGGGCAACTATAATTCACCCCTCCACTTT; CDR3aa: CASSVLGNYNSPLHF
j_gene: TRBJ1-4; v_gene: TRBV10-2; abundance: .; d_gene: .; CDR3nt: TGCGCCAGCAGGGCTACAGGAATCAATGAAAAACTGTTTTTT; CDR3aa: CASRATGINEKLFF
j_gene: TRBJ2-2; v_gene: TRBV7-9; abundance: .; d_gene: TRBD2; CDR3nt: TGTGCCAGCAGCCGTACTAGCGGGGGGGCCATTGGCACCGGGGAGCTGTTTTTT; CDR3aa: CASSRTSGGAIGTGELFF
j_gene: TRBJ2-7; v_gene: TRBV6-6; abundance: .; d_gene: .; CDR3nt: TGTGCCAGCAGCCAATCCCCACCCTACGAGCAGTACTTC; CDR3aa: CASSQSPPYEQYF
j_gene: TRBJ1-1; v_gene: TRBV30; abundance: .; d_gene: TRBD1; CDR3nt: TGTGCCTGGACCCGACAGGGGGCCGAAGCTTTCTTT; CDR3aa: CAWTRQGAEAFF
j_gene: TRBJ1-2; v_gene: TRBV7-2; abundance: .; d_gene: TRBD1; CDR3nt: TGTGCCAGCAGCCAGGGACAGGGGGCTGACTATGGCTACACCTTC; CDR3aa: CASSQGQGADYGYTF
j_gene: TRBJ2-7; v_gene: TRBV10-3; abundance: .; d_gene: .; CDR3nt: TGTGCCATCAGTGAGTCATGGGGGGACGAGCAGTACTTC; CDR3aa: CAISESWGDEQYF
j_gene: TRBJ1-2; v_gene: TRBV28; abundance: .; d_gene: .; CDR3nt: TGTGCCAGCAGTTTATACCAGGAATATGGCTACACCTTC; CDR3aa: CASSLYQEYGYTF
j_gene: TRBJ1-5; v_gene: TRBV20-1; abundance: .; d_gene: .; CDR3nt: TGCAGTGCTAGTTTGTTTGATTTGGACACTAATCAGCCCCAGCATTTT; CDR3aa: CSASLFDLDTNQPQHF
j_gene: TRBJ1-1; v_gene: TRBV5-3; abundance: .; d_gene: .; CDR3nt: TGTGCCACACTACCCATGCCGACAGGAAGGGGGACTGAAGCTTTCTTT; CDR3aa: CATLPMPTGRGTEAFF
j_gene: TRBJ1-1; v_gene: TRBV11-2; abundance: .; d_gene: .; CDR3nt: TGTGCCAGCAGCATTCCGTGGGCTGTTGAAGCTTTCTTT; CDR3aa: CASSIPWAVEAFF
j_gene: TRBJ1-2; v_gene: TRBV3-1/TRBV3-2; abundance: .; d_gene: TRBD1; CDR3nt: TGTGCCAGCAGCCAACCTCCAGGGGGGGACAGGGCTGGCTACACCTTC; CDR3aa: CASSQPPGGDRAGYTF
j_gene: TRBJ2-1; v_gene: TRBV11-3; abundance: .; d_gene: .; CDR3nt: TGTGCCAGCAGTCGTAGGTCTGCGGACAATGAGCAGTTCTTC; CDR3aa: CASSRRSADNEQFF
j_gene: TRBJ2-5; v_gene: TRBV10-3; abundance: .; d_gene: .; CDR3nt: TGTGCCATTAGTGAGGTGGACAGCGGACTACAAGATACCCAGTACTTC; CDR3aa: CAISEVDSGLQDTQYF
j_gene: TRBJ2-2; v_gene: TRBV4-1; abundance: .; d_gene: .; CDR3nt: TGCGCCAGCAGCCAAGAAAAAGCCAGTTTCTACACCGGGGAGCTGTTTTTT; CDR3aa: CASSQEKASFYTGELFF
j_gene: TRBJ1-6; v_gene: TRBV7-2; abundance: .; d_gene: .; CDR3nt: TGTGCCAGCAGCCCCCATTCCCCGGGAACCGACAATTCACCCCTCCACTTT; CDR3aa: CASSPHSPGTDNSPLHF
j_gene: TRBJ2-7; v_gene: TRBV6-1; abundance: .; d_gene: TRBD1; CDR3nt: TGTGCCAGCAGTTCGACCGGGACAGTGGGATCAAACTTC; CDR3aa: CASSSTGTVGSNF
j_gene: TRBJ2-3; v_gene: TRBV7-9; abundance: .; d_gene: .; CDR3nt: TGTGCCAGCAGCTTAGAACACGGCGGAGCACCGTTGAGCACAGATACGCAGTATTTT; CDR3aa: CASSLEHGGAPLSTDTQYF
j_gene: TRBJ1-2; v_gene: TRBV6-2/TRBV6-3; abundance: .; d_gene: .; CDR3nt: TGTGCCAGCAGTTACTCGCGGATCGAATGGTTCGGGGAACGCTATGGCTACACCTTC; CDR3aa: CASSYSRIEWFGERYGYTF
j_gene: TRBJ2-5; v_gene: TRBV12-3/TRBV12-4; abundance: .; d_gene: .; CDR3nt: TGTGCCAGCCGGGGCCGACAAGAGACCCAGTACTTC; CDR3aa: CASRGRQETQYF